This T cell receptor (beta chain) was obtained from a study of T cell repertoires in cytomegalovirus infection. Turning to the study itself: Selection of CMV epitopes for the study included recently identified HLA-C-restricted and well-studied HLA-B-restricted ones. Study findings and constraints: The ex vivo response was dominated by HLA-C-restricted CMV-specific TCR beta clonotypes.

Germline CDR1 reads LNHDA; CDR2 reads SQIVND (reference sequence). The CDR3 runs to 13 residues. J gave up 6 bases and V 7 bases, and 4 bases lay outside the gene matches. A note on this clonotype: As yet, its antigen is unknown.

Using its own MiXCR run on the reads, TCRdb lists one record per CDR3 protein. The data hold fewer than 350,000 distinct CDR3 sequences, with about 27% observed a single time. The source was cultured PBMCs, collected from culture after CMV antigen stimulation. The chain combines TRBV19 with TRBJ2-1; 9 bases match TRBD1. The TCR was taken from a human donor in good health (CMV status not recorded). Some clones in this sample may be carry-over from other donors' samples. CDR3: CASTADRGNEQFF. CDR3 nucleotide sequence: TGTGCCAGTACCGCGGACAGGGGCAATGAGCAGTTCTTC. The whole variable domain, filled in from reference TRBV19 and TRBJ2-1, reads DGGITQSPKYLFRKEGQNVTLSCEQNLNHDAMYWYRQDPGQGLRLIYYSQIVNDFQKGDIAEGYSVSREKKESFPLTVTSAQKNPTAFYLCASTADRGNEQFFGPGTRLTVL.